One T cell receptor (beta chain) is described in this entry. This may be a read error: a much more frequent sequence differs by one nucleotide. Other DNA sequences in this sample translate to the same CDR3. This sample was taken from a study of blood T cell repertoires in COVID-19. At the level of the study: The samples span acute and convalescent COVID-19 from the United States, Italy and Spain. The analysed material was cDNA or gDNA that came from T cells, B-cell-depleted T cells, or PBMCs.

Patients from Seattle were sampled longitudinally, starting during active infection. The CDR3 contains 15 residues. Germline V gives CDR1 MNHEY, CDR2 SMNVEV (reference sequence). Germline trimming cut 9 bases from V and 1 base from J; bases unmatched to any gene: 8. As originally analysed: Amplification of reference gene primers was used by the study to estimate nucleated cell counts. Profiled with immunoSEQ multiplex PCR; TCRdb holds only in-frame clones, not every one. That table furnishes V, J and clone size, whereas the DNA furnished D and trimming. The sample lists about 130,000 clones; 70% to 80% were seen once.

The sample consisted of peripheral blood. The chain has TRBV27 and TRBJ1-1; 10 bases match TRBD1. This clonotype was obtained from an older woman with COVID-19, enrolled during active disease. In nucleotides, the CDR3 is TGTGCCAGTAGTCAGCGACAGGGGGCGAACACTGAAGCTTTCTTT. Translation gives CASSQRQGANTEAFF.